The 27 T cell receptor beta chains below were found in one sample sequenced in a study of blood T cell repertoires in COVID-19. Assay: immunoSEQ multiplex PCR; the TCRdb copy retains only in-frame clones and omits some. The sample contains 68,000 or so clones, 87% of which appear only once. Sequencing input: peripheral blood. These receptors all come from a woman between 45 and 60 years old with COVID-19, enrolled during active disease.

J is TRBJ2-1 and V is TRBV10-3; the match to TRBD1 covers 8 bases. CDR1 is ENHRY, CDR2 SYGVKD, per germline. Trimming removed 7 bases from V and 9 bases from J; junction bases left unmatched: 11. This CDR3 comprises 14 residues. The CDR3 DNA sequence: TGTGCCATCAAAACGACAGGGGCCATTACTGAGCAGTTCTTC. This codes for CAIKTTGAITEQFF.

J is TRBJ1-6 and V is TRBV19; D perhaps matches TRBD1 (5 bases). The germline gives CDR1 LNHDA, CDR2 SQIVND (reference sequence). Trimming cost V 8 bases and J 5 bases, with 10 bases left between them. CDR3 length equals 13 residues. The CDR3 DNA reads TGTGCCAGTGGGACTTTTCATAATTCACCCCTCCACTTT. It encodes CASGTFHNSPLHF.

This clone was counted once. V usage is TRBV21-1 and J usage is TRBJ2-1; the table's TRBD2 call for D was not verified on the DNA. TRBV21-1 is marked as a pseudogene. The CDR3 is 20 residues long. CDR3 in amino acids: CASSKPLLAGGPYSGNEQFF. CDR3 sequence (DNA): TGTGCCAGCAGCAAACCTCTACTAGCGGGAGGGCCTTACTCTGGCAATGAGCAGTTCTTC.

The chain employs TRBV6-4 and TRBJ2-3; 11 bases are shared with TRBD2. CDR1 and CDR2 (germline): MRHNA, SNTAGT. There are 14 residues in the CDR3. J gave up 2 bases and V 10 bases, and 5 bases lay outside the gene matches. The CDR3 sequence is CATHSGRATDTQYF. DNA of the CDR3: TGTGCCACGCATAGCGGGAGGGCCACAGATACGCAGTATTTT.

The genes are TRBV30 and TRBJ2-5; 8 bases agree with TRBD2. The CDR3 is 12 amino acids. The germline gives CDR1 GTSNPN, CDR2 SVGIG (reference sequence). V shed 4 bases, J shed 2 bases, and the junction held 0 bases outside the gene matches. The CDR3 spells CAWTSGQETQYF. The CDR3 nucleotides are TGTGCCTGGACTAGCGGGCAAGAGACCCAGTACTTC.

The chain couples TRBV7-9 to TRBJ1-4; D is possibly TRBD1 (5 bases). V was cut by 1 base and J by 8 bases, with 17 bases left in between. CDR3 length: 16 amino acids. CDR1 is SEHNR, CDR2 FQNEAQ, per germline (reference sequence). CDR3 in amino acids: CASSLEFGGEGEKLFF. The CDR3 nucleotides read TGTGCCAGCAGCTTAGAATTTGGAGGGGAGGGCGAAAAACTGTTTTTT.

CDR3 sequence reads: CAWSHKTEILNYGYTF. The CDR3, as DNA: TGTGCCTGGAGTCACAAAACAGAAATACTCAACTATGGCTACACCTTC. V gene TRBV30 combines with J gene TRBJ1-2; D ambiguous. The CDR3 sequence is 16 residues long. Germline loops: CDR1 GTSNPN, CDR2 SVGIG (reference sequence). Trimming cost V 2 bases and J 2 bases, with 18 bases left between them.

This chain links TRBV28 with TRBJ1-5, with 8 nucleotides matching TRBD1. V lost 3 bases, J lost 0 bases, and 13 bases stayed unmatched. This CDR3 is built from 19 residues. Germline assignment: CDR1 MDHEN and CDR2 SYDVKM. This CDR3 reads CASSLRRQGSSYSNQPQHF. The CDR3 DNA sequence: TGTGCCAGCAGTTTGAGGAGACAGGGGTCCTCTTATAGCAATCAGCCCCAGCATTTT.

The gene calls are TRBV19 and TRBJ1-1; D perhaps matches TRBD1 (6 bases). The CDR3 covers 13 residues. CDR1 is LNHDA, CDR2 SQIVND, per germline (reference sequence). Trimming removed 5 bases from V and 5 bases from J, with 12 bases in between. The CDR3 sequence: CASSPGRGTEAFF. In nucleotides, the CDR3 is TGTGCCAGTAGTCCAGGAAGGGGGACTGAAGCTTTCTTT.

This chain connects TRBV5-1 to TRBJ2-1; the match to TRBD2 covers 8 bases. The V gene's germline CDR1 is SGHRS and CDR2 YFSETQ. This CDR3 is 15 amino acids long. Trimming removed 0 bases from V and 3 bases from J; junction bases left unmatched: 2. The CDR3: CASSLEGTSYNEQFF. As DNA, the CDR3 is TGCGCCAGCAGCTTGGAGGGGACTAGCTACAATGAGCAGTTCTTC.

CDR3 nucleotides: TGTGCCAGCAGCGTAGAGAGCGGACCATACGAGCAGTACTTC. Protein: CASSVESGPYEQYF. V and J are TRBV9 and TRBJ2-7; weak D call: TRBD2 (5 bases). V lost 0 bases, J lost 4 bases, and 11 bases lay in between. CDR3 length equals 14 residues. Per the germline V gene, CDR1 is SGDLS and CDR2 is YYNGEE. Filled out from reference TRBV9 and TRBJ2-7, the complete variable domain reads DSGVTQTPKHLITATGQRVTLRCSPRSGDLSVYWYQQSLDQGLQFLIQYYNGEERAKGNILERFSAQQFPDLHSELNLSSLELGDSALYFCASSVESGPYEQYFGPGTRLTVT.

The V gene is TRBV4-1, the J gene TRBJ2-3; the D is unclear. Germline V CDR1 and CDR2: MGHRA, YSYEKL. This CDR3 has 14 amino acids. The germline V and J ends were trimmed by 3 bases and 0 bases, with 7 bases remaining between them. The CDR3 coding sequence is TGCGCCAGCAGCCATCTCGGGAGCACAGATACGCAGTATTTT. It specifies CASSHLGSTDTQYF.

The chain joins TRBV5-1 to TRBJ2-3; 9 nucleotides agree with TRBD2. After removal of 1 base from V and 1 base from J, the junction contained 1 base not matched to a gene. Germline CDR1 is SGHRS and CDR2 is YFSETQ. The CDR3 length is 15 residues. Here the CDR3 reads CASSLRLAGTDTQYF. In nucleotides, the CDR3 is TGCGCCAGCAGCTTGCGACTAGCGGGCACAGATACGCAGTATTTT.

This sequence joins TRBV27 and TRBJ2-7; weak D call: TRBD2 (6 bases). The V gene lost 2 bases and the J gene lost 3 bases, with 14 bases spanning the gap. CDR1 and CDR2 from the germline V gene are MNHEY and SMNVEV (reference sequence). CDR3 length: 15 amino acids. As DNA, the CDR3 is TGTGCCAGCAGTTTAGGTTCCGGGGGTGGCTACGAGCAGTACTTC. Amino acid sequence: CASSLGSGGGYEQYF.

The chain couples TRBV18 to TRBJ1-1, with a tentative D call TRBD1 (6 bases). CDR3 size: 12 residues. The V end was cut by 6 bases, the J end by 5 bases, with 10 bases between. The germline CDR1 and CDR2 sequences are KGHSH and LQKENI. As DNA, the CDR3 is TGTGCCAGCTCCCACAGGGATACTGAAGCTTTCTTT. This gives the protein CASSHRDTEAFF.

The chain joins TRBV7-2 to TRBJ1-2; the D gene is possibly TRBD1 (6 bases). CDR1 and CDR2 from the germline V gene are SGHTA and FQGNSA. V was pared by 5 bases and J by 7 bases, with 17 bases between. The CDR3 runs to 14 residues. Here the CDR3 DNA reads TGTGCCAGCAGCAACGGACAGACTCTTTTTGGCTACACCTTC. It codes for CASSNGQTLFGYTF.

This clone was seen once. DNA for the CDR3: TGTGCCAGCAGTCAGCTAGCGGGAGGAGGAAATGAGCAGTTCTTC. Translating gives CASSQLAGGGNEQFF. J is TRBJ2-1 and V is TRBV28, with 11 bases that match TRBD2. Losses at the gene ends were 5 bases for V and 7 bases for J; bases not matched to a gene: 7. This CDR3 has 15 amino acids. The germline gives CDR1 MDHEN, CDR2 SYDVKM.

The CDR3 DNA is TGCGCCAGCAGCCTTAGCGGGACCGCCTACACAGATACGCAGTATTTT. Amino acid sequence: CASSLSGTAYTDTQYF. The chain recombines TRBV5-1 with TRBJ2-3; 8 nucleotides match TRBD2. Germline loops: CDR1 SGHRS, CDR2 YFSETQ. The CDR3 sequence is 16 residues long. The J segment lost 2 bases and the V segment lost 4 bases, leaving 9 bases of the junction unmatched.

The chain is built from TRBV5-4 and TRBJ1-2; 7 nucleotides match TRBD1. CDR3 length: 14 amino acids. The germline V gene encodes CDR1 SGHNT and CDR2 YYREEE (reference sequence). Trimming took 3 bases from V and 3 from J; bases not matched to a gene: 5. CDR3 loop: CASSSQGKDYGYTF. In DNA form, the CDR3 reads TGTGCCAGCAGCTCACAGGGGAAGGACTATGGCTACACCTTC.

CDR3 region: CASSHLSGQGISGYTF. The CDR3 DNA sequence: TGTGCCAGCAGCCACCTTTCGGGACAGGGCATCTCTGGCTACACCTTC. The J gene is TRBJ1-2, the V gene TRBV3-1 (or the pseudogene TRBV3-2), with TRBD1 identical over 9 bases. This CDR3 has 16 amino acids. Germline CDR1 and CDR2: LGHDT and YNNKEL (reference sequence). V lost 3 bases and J lost 7; bases outside the gene matches: 12.

The chain is built from TRBV5-5 and TRBJ2-7; perhaps TRBD1 as D (5 bases). CDR3 length: 14 residues. The ends were cut back, 1 base at V and 3 bases at J, with 11 bases in the middle. Germline V gives CDR1 SGHKS, CDR2 YYEKEE (reference sequence). In nucleotides, the CDR3 is TGTGCCAGCAGCTTGTCGGACACGTACTACGAGCAGTACTTC. This sequence encodes CASSLSDTYYEQYF.

On this clone itself: Mismatch with germline at one junction end may stem from a read error. This chain links TRBV2 with TRBJ2-7; 9 bases are shared with TRBD1. Germline-derived CDR1 and CDR2 are SNHLY and FYNNEI. CDR3 length equals 15 residues. In nucleotides, the CDR3 is TGTGCCAGCAGCGAAGCCGGGACAGGGCTCTACGAGCAGTACTTC. Protein sequence: CASSEAGTGLYEQYF.

This rearrangement joins TRBV7-9 to TRBJ2-4, with D possibly TRBD2 on 5 matching bases. The CDR3 totals 15 residues. Germline V gene data show CDR1 as SEHNR and CDR2 as FQNEAQ (reference sequence). V lost 6 bases, J lost 0 bases, and 12 bases lay in between. The chain's CDR3 is CASSHSDLAKNIQYF. In DNA form, the CDR3 reads TGTGCCAGCAGTCATAGCGACCTAGCCAAAAACATTCAGTACTTC. The variable domain in full, completed from reference TRBV7-9 and TRBJ2-4, reads DTGVSQNPRHKITKRGQNVTFRCDPISEHNRLYWYRQTLGQGPEFLTYFQNEAQLEKSRLLSDRFSAERPKGSFSTLEIQRTEQGDSAMYLCASSHSDLAKNIQYFGAGTRLSVL.

The chain employs TRBV6-6 and TRBJ2-5; 8 nucleotides align to TRBD1. With 2 bases clipped from V and 5 bases from J, the junction kept 4 bases outside the gene matches. This CDR3 spans 14 amino acids. Germline values: CDR1 MNHNY, CDR2 SVGAGI (reference sequence). Here the CDR3 DNA reads TGTGCCAGCAGTTACAGGACAGGGTACGAGACCCAGTACTTC. Translated, it gives CASSYRTGYETQYF.

The gene calls are TRBV12-5 and TRBJ1-2; D may be TRBD1 (6 bases). V was shortened by 0 bases and J by 6 bases, with 14 bases between the two germline ends. The germline V gene has CDR1 LGHNT and CDR2 FRNRAP. This CDR3 has 15 residues. DNA of the CDR3: TGTGCTAGTGGTTTGGTATACCCAGGGGCCGATGGCTACACCTTC. Its translation is CASGLVYPGADGYTF.

The chain couples TRBV4-1 to TRBJ2-7, with 9 bases lining up with TRBD1. After removal of 2 bases from V and 5 bases from J, the junction contained 10 bases not matched to a gene. This CDR3 is 16 amino acids long. Per the germline V gene, CDR1 is MGHRA and CDR2 is YSYEKL. DNA of the CDR3: TGCGCCAGCAGCCAAAAAGGGACAGGGAGCTTCAACGAGCAGTACTTC. Amino acid sequence: CASSQKGTGSFNEQYF.

This clone showed up just once. The CDR3 nucleotides read TGTGCCAGCACAGACCGGGAGGAAGCCAAAAACATTCAGTACTTC. Protein: CASTDREEAKNIQYF. V is TRBV28 and J is TRBJ2-4; 7 positions agree with TRBD2. CDR3 length: 15 residues. With V trimmed by 7 bases and J by 0 bases, 6 bases remained unmatched. Germline CDR1 is MDHEN and CDR2 is SYDVKM.